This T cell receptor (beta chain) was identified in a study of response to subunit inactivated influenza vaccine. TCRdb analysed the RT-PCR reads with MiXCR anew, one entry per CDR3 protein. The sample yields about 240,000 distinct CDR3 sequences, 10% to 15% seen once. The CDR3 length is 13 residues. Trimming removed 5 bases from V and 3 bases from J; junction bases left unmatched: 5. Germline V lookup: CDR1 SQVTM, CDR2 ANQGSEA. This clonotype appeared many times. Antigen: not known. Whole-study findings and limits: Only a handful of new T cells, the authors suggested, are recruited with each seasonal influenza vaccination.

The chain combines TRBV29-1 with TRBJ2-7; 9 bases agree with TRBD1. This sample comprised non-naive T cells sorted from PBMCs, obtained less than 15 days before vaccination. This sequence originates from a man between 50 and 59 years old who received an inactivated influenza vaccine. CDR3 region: CSVSPDRGYEQYF. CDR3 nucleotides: TGCAGCGTTTCGCCGGACAGGGGCTACGAGCAGTACTTC.